The 7 T cell receptor beta chains reported below all come from one sample, sequenced in a study of blood T cells in healthy people across ages. A sample-barcoded 5' primer and a J-beta primer mix were used in a second PCR of about 7 to 12 cycles. TCRdb processed the 5' RACE reads anew with MiXCR; each CDR3 protein has one entry. The sample contains over 450,000 distinct CDR3 sequences, approximately 25% of which appear only once. This sample was also put to use in a study of T cells of mothers and their children.

Material: blood. The receptors derive from a boy aged 5-17 years in good health.

The chain employs TRBV4-1 and TRBJ1-1, with TRBD1 identical over 7 bases. CDR1 MGHRA and CDR2 YSYEKL come from the germline V gene. The length of the CDR3 is 16 residues. Trimming removed 4 bases from V and 5 bases from J; junction bases left unmatched: 13. As DNA, the CDR3 is TGCGCCAGCAGCCCACCAGGACAGGTTGGGGGTACTGAAGCTTTCTTT. Encoded protein: CASSPPGQVGGTEAFF.

The genes are TRBV6-1 and TRBJ2-5; D possibly corresponds to TRBD1 (5 bases). The DNA end lines up better with TRBJ2-7; the J call may be wrong. Germline lookup yields CDR1 MNHNS and CDR2 SASEGT. This CDR3 is built from 12 residues. CDR3 DNA: TGTGCCAGCAGTGAATGGGGCCACGAGCAGTACTTC. As protein: CASSEWGHEQYF.

CDR3 sequence: CSASSSGRTDTQYF. The CDR3 DNA sequence: TGCAGTGCTAGTTCTAGCGGGAGAACAGATACGCAGTATTTT. The genes are TRBV20-1 and TRBJ2-3; 10 bases agree with TRBD2. The CDR3 length is 14 residues. The trim removed 3 bases at V and 3 bases at J, leaving 3 bases unmatched. In germline, CDR1 is DFQATT, CDR2 SNEGSKA (reference sequence).

This rearrangement joins TRBV19 to TRBJ1-2, with D unclear. CDR3 length equals 14 residues. Germline lookup yields CDR1 LNHDA and CDR2 SQIVND (reference sequence). Between the trimmed V and J ends, which lost 2 bases and 3 bases, there was a span of 10 bases. The CDR3 loop reads CASSIQGDHYGYTF. For the CDR3, the DNA is TGTGCCAGTAGTATACAAGGCGACCACTATGGCTACACCTTC.

This chain connects TRBV7-9 to TRBJ2-5; D unclear. TRBJ2-7 explains the end of the DNA better; the J call may be wrong. Germline V gives CDR1 SEHNR, CDR2 FQNEAQ (reference sequence). This CDR3 spans 15 amino acids. The CDR3 loop reads CASSSAHTDPYEQYF. The CDR3 bases are TGTGCCAGCAGCTCAGCGCATACCGACCCCTACGAGCAGTACTTC.

This clonotype was detected only a few times. V is TRBV9 and J is TRBJ1-2; 8 nucleotides match TRBD1. The CDR3 is made up of 14 amino acids. Germline values: CDR1 SGDLS, CDR2 YYNGEE. V dropped 3 bases and J dropped 6; count of bases not matched to a gene: 7. The CDR3 is CASSDWTGINGYTF. In nucleotides, the CDR3 is TGTGCCAGCAGCGACTGGACAGGGATAAATGGCTACACCTTC. The full variable domain, rest sourced from reference TRBV9 and TRBJ1-2, is DSGVTQTPKHLITATGQRVTLRCSPRSGDLSVYWYQQSLDQGLQFLIQYYNGEERAKGNILERFSAQQFPDLHSELNLSSLELGDSALYFCASSDWTGINGYTFGSGTRLTVV.

CDR3 loop: CASSYDGTGFYEQYF. CDR3 in DNA: TGTGCCAGCAGTTACGACGGGACAGGGTTCTACGAGCAGTACTTC. This chain joins TRBV6-4 and TRBJ2-7, with 9 bases aligning to TRBD1. The CDR3 loop spans 15 amino acids. Germline assignment: CDR1 MRHNA and CDR2 SNTAGT. V lost 5 bases to trimming and J lost 3 bases; unmatched junction nucleotides: 8.